These T cell receptor beta chains were read from a single sample in a study of blood T cell repertoires in COVID-19. Sequenced by immunoSEQ multiplex PCR; TCRdb stores in-frame clones only, minus some. The sample contains 90,000 to 110,000 clones, approximately 84% of which appear only once. Sequencing used peripheral blood. The receptor source for this set is a woman aged 50 to 60 with acute or convalescent COVID-19. Both conserved end residues are part of each CDR3. D genes are given only for firm matches. Expanded clones get a size class; other rows say once, few or many, or leave the size out.

cdr3_aa: CATSSGTGYGYTF
cdr3_nt: TGTGCCACTTCTTCCGGGACAGGGTATGGCTACACCTTC
clone_size: NA
cdr3_length: 13
j_call: TRBJ1-2
v_call: TRBV10-3
d_call: TRBD1

cdr3_aa: CATSRPGEANTEAFF
cdr3_nt: TGTGCCACCAGCAGACCGGGAGAGGCGAACACTGAAGCTTTCTTT
clone_size: NA
cdr3_length: 15
j_call: TRBJ1-1
v_call: TRBV15
d_call: NA

cdr3_aa: CASSRKGGDREQFF
cdr3_nt: TGTGCCAGTAGTAGGAAAGGGGGGGACCGCGAGCAGTTCTTC
clone_size: NA
cdr3_length: 14
j_call: TRBJ2-1
v_call: TRBV19
d_call: NA

cdr3_aa: CAWTRQGGLYGYTF
cdr3_nt: TGTGCCTGGACCCGACAGGGTGGACTCTATGGCTACACCTTC
clone_size: once
cdr3_length: 14
j_call: TRBJ1-2
v_call: TRBV30
d_call: TRBD1

cdr3_aa: CASSLGQGSRGYTF
cdr3_nt: TGTGCCAGCAGCCTCGGACAGGGCTCACGGGGCTACACCTTC
clone_size: NA
cdr3_length: 14
j_call: TRBJ1-2
v_call: TRBV28
d_call: TRBD1

cdr3_aa: CASSLNAEEKQFF
cdr3_nt: TGTGCCAGCAGCTTAAATGCGGAAGAGAAGCAGTTCTTC
clone_size: NA
cdr3_length: 13
j_call: TRBJ2-1
v_call: TRBV7-9
d_call: NA

cdr3_aa: CATESPLTYEQYF
cdr3_nt: TGTGCCACCGAGTCTCCCCTCACCTACGAGCAGTACTTC
clone_size: NA
cdr3_length: 13
j_call: TRBJ2-7
v_call: TRBV6-5
d_call: NA

cdr3_aa: CASSPYVGAYTEAFF
cdr3_nt: TGTGCCAGCAGCCCGTATGTGGGGGCGTACACTGAAGCTTTCTTT
clone_size: few
cdr3_length: 15
j_call: TRBJ1-1
v_call: TRBV6-5
d_call: NA

cdr3_aa: CASSEGWTLRAFF
cdr3_nt: TGTGCCAGCAGTGAAGGATGGACACTAAGAGCTTTCTTT
clone_size: NA
cdr3_length: 13
j_call: TRBJ1-1
v_call: TRBV6-1
d_call: NA

cdr3_aa: CASSPGTPGSYNSPLHF
cdr3_nt: TGTGCCAGCAGCCCCGGGACTCCCGGGTCCTATAATTCACCCCTCCACTTT
clone_size: NA
cdr3_length: 17
j_call: TRBJ1-6
v_call: TRBV5-4
d_call: NA

cdr3_aa: CASRRMTGGTDTQYF
cdr3_nt: TGTGCCAGCCGCAGAATGACAGGGGGCACAGATACGCAGTATTTT
clone_size: NA
cdr3_length: 15
j_call: TRBJ2-3
v_call: TRBV27
d_call: TRBD1

cdr3_aa: CASSQDPSFLTGNTEAFF
cdr3_nt: TGCGCCAGCAGCCAAGACCCTTCCTTTCTCACAGGGAACACTGAAGCTTTCTTT
clone_size: NA
cdr3_length: 18
j_call: TRBJ1-1
v_call: TRBV4-1
d_call: NA

cdr3_aa: CASSLARVGNTGELFF
cdr3_nt: TGCGCCAGCAGCTTGGCGAGGGTTGGGAACACCGGGGAGCTGTTTTTT
clone_size: NA
cdr3_length: 16
j_call: TRBJ2-2
v_call: TRBV5-1
d_call: NA

cdr3_aa: CASSLTGVTTNEKLFF
cdr3_nt: TGTGCCAGCAGCTTAACAGGGGTAACAACTAATGAAAAACTGTTTTTT
clone_size: once
cdr3_length: 16
j_call: TRBJ1-4
v_call: TRBV7-8
d_call: TRBD1

cdr3_aa: CASSNSGQPQHF
cdr3_nt: TGTGCCAGCAGCAATAGTGGTCAGCCCCAGCATTTT
clone_size: many
cdr3_length: 12
j_call: TRBJ1-5
v_call: TRBV11-2
d_call: NA

cdr3_aa: CASSTTSRTDTQYF
cdr3_nt: TGTGCCAGCAGCACGACTAGCCGCACAGATACGCAGTATTTT
clone_size: NA
cdr3_length: 14
j_call: TRBJ2-3
v_call: TRBV7-2
d_call: TRBD2

cdr3_aa: CASSLDGQGVFRGTQYF
cdr3_nt: TGCGCCAGCAGCTTGGATGGACAGGGGGTTTTTCGAGGGACCCAGTACTTC
clone_size: NA
cdr3_length: 17
j_call: TRBJ2-5
v_call: TRBV5-1
d_call: TRBD1

cdr3_aa: CASSRGQQGTGELFF
cdr3_nt: TGTGCCAGCAGCCGGGGACAGCAGGGGACCGGGGAGCTGTTTTTT
clone_size: once
cdr3_length: 15
j_call: TRBJ2-2
v_call: TRBV5-8
d_call: TRBD1

cdr3_aa: CASRHREGYEQYF
cdr3_nt: TGTGCCAGCAGACATAGGGAGGGCTACGAGCAGTACTTC
clone_size: medium-sized
cdr3_length: 13
j_call: TRBJ2-7
v_call: TRBV6-5
d_call: TRBD2

cdr3_aa: CASSLGSSTNEKLFF
cdr3_nt: TGTGCCAGCAGCTTAGGCAGTTCAACTAATGAAAAACTGTTTTTT
clone_size: NA
cdr3_length: 15
j_call: TRBJ1-4
v_call: TRBV11-2
d_call: NA

cdr3_aa: CASSQDQGDNQPQHF
cdr3_nt: TGCGCCAGCAGCCAAGACCAGGGGGACAATCAGCCCCAGCATTTT
clone_size: NA
cdr3_length: 15
j_call: TRBJ1-5
v_call: TRBV4-1
d_call: TRBD1

cdr3_aa: CASSRDRGNTEAFF
cdr3_nt: TGTGCCAGTAGTAGGGACAGGGGGAACACTGAAGCTTTCTTT
clone_size: once
cdr3_length: 14
j_call: TRBJ1-1
v_call: TRBV19
d_call: TRBD1

cdr3_aa: CASSFAGTEYGYTF
cdr3_nt: TGCGCCAGCAGCTTTGCCGGGACAGAGTATGGCTACACCTTC
clone_size: NA
cdr3_length: 14
j_call: TRBJ1-2
v_call: TRBV5-1
d_call: TRBD1

cdr3_aa: CASSLFTGTGELFF
cdr3_nt: TGTGCCAGCAGCTTGTTTACAGGAACCGGGGAGCTGTTTTTT
clone_size: NA
cdr3_length: 14
j_call: TRBJ2-2
v_call: TRBV5-6
d_call: NA

cdr3_aa: CASLLQTGLMNTEAFF
cdr3_nt: TGTGCCAGCCTTCTTCAGACGGGGTTAATGAACACTGAAGCTTTCTTT
clone_size: NA
cdr3_length: 16
j_call: TRBJ1-1
v_call: TRBV28
d_call: NA

cdr3_aa: CASKQSQGAGSNQPQHF
cdr3_nt: TGTGCCAGTAAGCAATCACAGGGGGCCGGGAGCAATCAGCCCCAGCATTTT
clone_size: NA
cdr3_length: 17
j_call: TRBJ1-5
v_call: TRBV19
d_call: TRBD1

cdr3_aa: CASSSSGSHNEQFF
cdr3_nt: TGCGCCAGCAGCTCGTCGGGGTCCCACAATGAGCAGTTCTTC
clone_size: NA
cdr3_length: 14
j_call: TRBJ2-1
v_call: TRBV5-1
d_call: NA

cdr3_aa: CASSPTVLSGNTIYF
cdr3_nt: TGTGCCAGTAGCCCGACAGTTTTGTCTGGAAACACCATATATTTT
clone_size: few
cdr3_length: 15
j_call: TRBJ1-3
v_call: TRBV19
d_call: NA

cdr3_aa: CASSKGGRGREPQHF
cdr3_nt: TGTGCCAGCAGCAAAGGGGGCAGGGGTAGAGAGCCCCAGCATTTT
clone_size: NA
cdr3_length: 15
j_call: TRBJ1-5
v_call: TRBV21-1
d_call: NA

cdr3_aa: CASSKIGTSGFLYNEQFF
cdr3_nt: TGTGCCAGCAGCAAAATTGGGACTAGCGGGTTCTTATACAATGAGCAGTTCTTC
clone_size: NA
cdr3_length: 18
j_call: TRBJ2-1
v_call: TRBV7-2
d_call: TRBD2

cdr3_aa: CASRDSGRSYGYTF
cdr3_nt: TGTGCCAGCAGGGACTCAGGGAGGAGCTATGGCTACACCTTC
clone_size: NA
cdr3_length: 14
j_call: TRBJ1-2
v_call: TRBV27
d_call: NA

cdr3_aa: CASSTTRPTDTQYF
cdr3_nt: TGCGCCAGCAGCACGACTAGGCCCACAGATACGCAGTATTTT
clone_size: NA
cdr3_length: 14
j_call: TRBJ2-3
v_call: TRBV5-1
d_call: NA

cdr3_aa: CASSQGGRDSPLHF
cdr3_nt: TGTGCCAGCAGCCAAGGGGGGAGGGATTCACCCCTCCACTTT
clone_size: NA
cdr3_length: 14
j_call: TRBJ1-6
v_call: TRBV3-1/TRBV3-2
d_call: NA

cdr3_aa: CASSWTGVGTEAFF
cdr3_nt: TGTGCCAGTAGCTGGACAGGGGTCGGGACTGAAGCTTTCTTT
clone_size: NA
cdr3_length: 14
j_call: TRBJ1-1
v_call: TRBV19
d_call: TRBD1

cdr3_aa: CASSLFPPYTF
cdr3_nt: TGTGCCAGCAGTTTATTCCCTCCCTACACCTTC
clone_size: NA
cdr3_length: 11
j_call: TRBJ1-2
v_call: TRBV12-3/TRBV12-4
d_call: NA

cdr3_aa: CASSLDKGISPLHF
cdr3_nt: TGTGCCAGCAGCTTGGACAAGGGGATATCACCCCTCCACTTT
clone_size: few
cdr3_length: 14
j_call: TRBJ1-6
v_call: TRBV5-4
d_call: NA

cdr3_aa: CASSIDRFYSYEQYF
cdr3_nt: TGTGCCAGCAGTATTGACAGGTTTTACTCCTACGAGCAGTACTTC
clone_size: NA
cdr3_length: 15
j_call: TRBJ2-7
v_call: TRBV27
d_call: NA

cdr3_aa: CASSVTGSPGTGELFF
cdr3_nt: TGTGCCAGCAGCGTGACAGGGTCCCCGGGTACCGGGGAGCTGTTTTTT
clone_size: NA
cdr3_length: 16
j_call: TRBJ2-2
v_call: TRBV9
d_call: TRBD1

cdr3_aa: CASSQAHNDLYGYTF
cdr3_nt: TGTGCCAGCAGCCAGGCCCACAACGATCTCTATGGCTACACCTTC
clone_size: NA
cdr3_length: 15
j_call: TRBJ1-2
v_call: TRBV3-1/TRBV3-2
d_call: NA

cdr3_aa: CASSEAGVGDSINYGYTF
cdr3_nt: TGTGCCAGCAGTGAAGCGGGGGTGGGGGACAGCATTAACTATGGCTACACCTTC
clone_size: NA
cdr3_length: 18
j_call: TRBJ1-2
v_call: TRBV6-1
d_call: TRBD1

cdr3_aa: CASSSQVLNYGYTF
cdr3_nt: TGTGCCAGCAGCTCACAGGTGCTCAACTATGGCTACACCTTC
clone_size: NA
cdr3_length: 14
j_call: TRBJ1-2
v_call: TRBV6-5
d_call: NA

cdr3_aa: CASSFGGGQLFTPLHF
cdr3_nt: TGTGCCAGCAGTTTTGGCGGGGGGCAACTATTTACACCCCTCCACTTT
clone_size: NA
cdr3_length: 16
j_call: TRBJ1-6
v_call: TRBV28
d_call: NA

cdr3_aa: CASSFGRTGAEKLFF
cdr3_nt: TGTGCCAGCAGCTTCGGTAGGACAGGGGCCGAAAAACTGTTTTTT
clone_size: NA
cdr3_length: 15
j_call: TRBJ1-4
v_call: TRBV11-2
d_call: TRBD1

cdr3_aa: CASRSGQPNTEAFF
cdr3_nt: TGTGCCTCACGCTCGGGACAGCCAAACACTGAAGCTTTCTTT
clone_size: NA
cdr3_length: 14
j_call: TRBJ1-1
v_call: TRBV6-5
d_call: TRBD1

cdr3_aa: CASSPTGVTEAFF
cdr3_nt: TGTGCCAGCTCACCCACGGGGGTAACTGAAGCTTTCTTT
clone_size: once
cdr3_length: 13
j_call: TRBJ1-1
v_call: TRBV18
d_call: NA